This T cell receptor (beta chain) derives from a study of blood T cell repertoires in COVID-19. Study-wide background: The United States, Italy and Spain provided the acute and convalescent COVID-19 samples.

The J segment lost 4 bases and the V segment lost 1 base, leaving 5 bases of the junction unmatched. From germline, CDR1 is LNHDA and CDR2 SQIVND (reference sequence). This CDR3 spans 15 amino acids. The protocol was immunoSEQ multiplex PCR, while the TCRdb copy is restricted to in-frame clones and leaves out a portion. The sample yields roughly 150,000 clones, 87% seen once. Sequencing was carried out using peripheral blood. The V and J genes are TRBV19 and TRBJ2-5; 8 positions agree with TRBD1. The clonotype originates from a human donor in a cohort sampled during active COVID-19. CDR3 coding DNA: TGTGCCAGTAGTATAGGAGAACAGGGGGGAGAGACCCAGTACTTC. It encodes CASSIGEQGGETQYF.